This passage covers 5 T cell receptor beta chains from one sample sequenced in a study of blood T cell repertoires in COVID-19. The table came from immunoSEQ multiplex PCR; TCRdb's copy has only in-frame clones and leaves some out. The sample yields 300,000 to 350,000 clones, around 89% seen once. Sequenced: PBMCs or T cells enriched from blood (not recorded which). Receptors were obtained from a woman between 18 and 30 years old with acute COVID-19.

The rearrangement joins TRBV10-3 to TRBJ2-1, with TRBD2 identical over 9 bases. Germline V lookup: CDR1 ENHRY, CDR2 SYGVKD. CDR3 size: 17 residues. V gave up 3 bases and J gave up 5 bases; unmatched junction bases: 11. CDR3 in amino acids: CAISDNSLAGGNNEQFF. Written as DNA, the CDR3 is TGTGCCATCAGTGATAATTCTCTGGCGGGAGGGAACAATGAGCAGTTCTTC.

The V call is TRBV7-9, the J call TRBJ1-1, with D unclear. Germline CDR1 SEHNR, CDR2 FQNEAQ (reference sequence). This CDR3 is 15 amino acids long. Trimming cost V 1 base and J 0 bases, with 9 bases left between them. CDR3 sequence reads: CASSLGANLNTEAFF. The CDR3 nucleotides are TGTGCCAGCAGCTTAGGGGCCAACCTGAACACTGAAGCTTTCTTT.

The V and J genes are TRBV27 and TRBJ2-7, with D maybe TRBD2 (5 bases). The CDR3 sequence is 13 residues long. The germline V and J ends were trimmed by 4 bases and 0 bases, with 7 bases remaining between them. Germline V lookup: CDR1 MNHEY, CDR2 SMNVEV (reference sequence). The CDR3 nucleotides read TGTGCCAGCAGTTACCGGGACTCCTACGAGCAGTACTTC. As protein: CASSYRDSYEQYF.

The chain employs TRBV6-1 and TRBJ1-4; 7 nucleotides match TRBD1. J gave up 4 bases and V 1 base, and 0 bases lay outside the gene matches. Per the germline V gene, CDR1 is MNHNS and CDR2 is SASEGT. The length of the CDR3 is 14 residues. DNA for the CDR3: TGTGCCAGCAGTGAAGGACAGGGTAATGAAAAACTGTTTTTT. It translates to CASSEGQGNEKLFF.

J is TRBJ2-4 and V is TRBV30, with 9 positions matching TRBD1. V lost 7 bases to trimming and J lost 6 bases; unmatched junction nucleotides: 7. This CDR3 comprises 13 residues. Per the germline V gene, CDR1 is GTSNPN and CDR2 is SVGIG (reference sequence). CDR3 in amino acids: CASGTGSVNIQYF. In DNA, the CDR3 is TGTGCCTCCGGGACAGGGAGTGTAAACATTCAGTACTTC.